This T cell receptor beta chain appears in the sequencing data of a study of neoadjuvant anti-PD-1 for oral cavity cancer. Study-wide background: Non-progressing patients received a fourth nivolumab dose near day 43, then surgery on days 50-56.

This clone was observed a handful of times. From germline, CDR1 is SGHRS and CDR2 YFSETQ. The V end was cut by 5 bases, the J end by 0 bases, with 11 bases between. The CDR3 contains 14 residues. The repertoire was sequenced with immunoSEQ multiplex PCR; TCRdb's copy has only in-frame clones and lacks some. The sample carries around 81,000 clones, roughly four fifths recorded once. Material: PBMCs, obtained before nivolumab (anti-PD-1) treatment. The V gene is TRBV5-1, the J gene TRBJ1-1, with TRBD1 as a possible D gene (6 bases). This clonotype originated in a person aged 40 to 85 with oral cavity squamous cell carcinoma. DNA for the CDR3: TGCGCCAGCAGATACAGGGAAATGAACACTGAAGCTTTCTTT. It is translated as CASRYREMNTEAFF.